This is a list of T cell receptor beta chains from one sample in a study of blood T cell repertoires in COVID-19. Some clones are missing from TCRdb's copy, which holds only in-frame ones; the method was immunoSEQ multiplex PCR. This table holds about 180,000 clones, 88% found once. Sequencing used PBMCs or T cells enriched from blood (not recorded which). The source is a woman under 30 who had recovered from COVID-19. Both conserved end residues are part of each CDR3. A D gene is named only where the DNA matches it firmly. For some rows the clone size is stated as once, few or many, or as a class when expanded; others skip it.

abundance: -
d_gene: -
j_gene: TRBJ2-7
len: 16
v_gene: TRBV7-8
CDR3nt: TGTGCCAGCAGCCCTCGATCTCTAGGGGCGCGACACGAGCAGTACTTC
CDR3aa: CASSPRSLGARHEQYF

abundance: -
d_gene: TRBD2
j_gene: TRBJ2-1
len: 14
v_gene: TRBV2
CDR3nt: TGTGCCAGCACCGGACTAGCGGCTCTCAATGAGCAGTTCTTC
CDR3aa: CASTGLAALNEQFF

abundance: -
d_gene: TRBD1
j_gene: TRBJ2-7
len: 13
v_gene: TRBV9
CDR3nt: TGTGCCAGCAGCCTAGGACAGGGGTACGAGCAGTACTTC
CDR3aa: CASSLGQGYEQYF

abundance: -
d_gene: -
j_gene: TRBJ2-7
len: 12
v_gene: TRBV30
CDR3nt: TGTGCCTTGGCTGGGGAGTGGTACGAGCAGTACTTC
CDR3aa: CALAGEWYEQYF

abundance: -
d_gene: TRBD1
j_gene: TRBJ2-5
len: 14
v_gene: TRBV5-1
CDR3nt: TGCGCCAGCAGCTCACAGGGGGCTGAGGAGACCCAGTACTTC
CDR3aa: CASSSQGAEETQYF

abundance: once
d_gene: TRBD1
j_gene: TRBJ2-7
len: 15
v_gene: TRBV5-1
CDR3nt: TGCGCCAGCAGCTATCACGGACAGGGGAACTACGAGCAGTACTTC
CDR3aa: CASSYHGQGNYEQYF

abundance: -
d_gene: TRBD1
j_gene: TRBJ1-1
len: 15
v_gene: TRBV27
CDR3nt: TGTGCCAGCAGGATCCGCCAGGGGGTCTCCACTGAAGCTTTCTTT
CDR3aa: CASRIRQGVSTEAFF

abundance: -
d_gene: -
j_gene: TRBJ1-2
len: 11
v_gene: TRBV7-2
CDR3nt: TGTGCCAGCAGCACCGGGGGTGGCTACACCTTC
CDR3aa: CASSTGGGYTF

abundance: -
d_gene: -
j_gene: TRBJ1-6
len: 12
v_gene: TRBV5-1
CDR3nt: TGCGCCAGCAGCTTGGGGAGTTCACCCCTCCACTTT
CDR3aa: CASSLGSSPLHF

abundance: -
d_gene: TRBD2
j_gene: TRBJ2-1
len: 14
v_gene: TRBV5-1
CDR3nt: TGCGCCAGCAGCTGGACTAGAAATGACAATGAGCAGTTCTTC
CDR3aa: CASSWTRNDNEQFF

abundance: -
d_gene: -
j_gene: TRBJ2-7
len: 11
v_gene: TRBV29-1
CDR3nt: TGCAGCGGGGGACATTTGAGGGAGCAGTACTTC
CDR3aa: CSGGHLREQYF

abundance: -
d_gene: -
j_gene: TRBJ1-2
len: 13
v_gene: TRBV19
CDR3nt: TGTGCCAGTAGTTTTCTGGACAAGAATGGCTACACCTTC
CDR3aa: CASSFLDKNGYTF

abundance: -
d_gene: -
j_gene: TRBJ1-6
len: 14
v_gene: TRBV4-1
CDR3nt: TGCGCCAGCAGCCAGCCGACTGCGAATTCACCCCTCCACTTT
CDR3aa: CASSQPTANSPLHF